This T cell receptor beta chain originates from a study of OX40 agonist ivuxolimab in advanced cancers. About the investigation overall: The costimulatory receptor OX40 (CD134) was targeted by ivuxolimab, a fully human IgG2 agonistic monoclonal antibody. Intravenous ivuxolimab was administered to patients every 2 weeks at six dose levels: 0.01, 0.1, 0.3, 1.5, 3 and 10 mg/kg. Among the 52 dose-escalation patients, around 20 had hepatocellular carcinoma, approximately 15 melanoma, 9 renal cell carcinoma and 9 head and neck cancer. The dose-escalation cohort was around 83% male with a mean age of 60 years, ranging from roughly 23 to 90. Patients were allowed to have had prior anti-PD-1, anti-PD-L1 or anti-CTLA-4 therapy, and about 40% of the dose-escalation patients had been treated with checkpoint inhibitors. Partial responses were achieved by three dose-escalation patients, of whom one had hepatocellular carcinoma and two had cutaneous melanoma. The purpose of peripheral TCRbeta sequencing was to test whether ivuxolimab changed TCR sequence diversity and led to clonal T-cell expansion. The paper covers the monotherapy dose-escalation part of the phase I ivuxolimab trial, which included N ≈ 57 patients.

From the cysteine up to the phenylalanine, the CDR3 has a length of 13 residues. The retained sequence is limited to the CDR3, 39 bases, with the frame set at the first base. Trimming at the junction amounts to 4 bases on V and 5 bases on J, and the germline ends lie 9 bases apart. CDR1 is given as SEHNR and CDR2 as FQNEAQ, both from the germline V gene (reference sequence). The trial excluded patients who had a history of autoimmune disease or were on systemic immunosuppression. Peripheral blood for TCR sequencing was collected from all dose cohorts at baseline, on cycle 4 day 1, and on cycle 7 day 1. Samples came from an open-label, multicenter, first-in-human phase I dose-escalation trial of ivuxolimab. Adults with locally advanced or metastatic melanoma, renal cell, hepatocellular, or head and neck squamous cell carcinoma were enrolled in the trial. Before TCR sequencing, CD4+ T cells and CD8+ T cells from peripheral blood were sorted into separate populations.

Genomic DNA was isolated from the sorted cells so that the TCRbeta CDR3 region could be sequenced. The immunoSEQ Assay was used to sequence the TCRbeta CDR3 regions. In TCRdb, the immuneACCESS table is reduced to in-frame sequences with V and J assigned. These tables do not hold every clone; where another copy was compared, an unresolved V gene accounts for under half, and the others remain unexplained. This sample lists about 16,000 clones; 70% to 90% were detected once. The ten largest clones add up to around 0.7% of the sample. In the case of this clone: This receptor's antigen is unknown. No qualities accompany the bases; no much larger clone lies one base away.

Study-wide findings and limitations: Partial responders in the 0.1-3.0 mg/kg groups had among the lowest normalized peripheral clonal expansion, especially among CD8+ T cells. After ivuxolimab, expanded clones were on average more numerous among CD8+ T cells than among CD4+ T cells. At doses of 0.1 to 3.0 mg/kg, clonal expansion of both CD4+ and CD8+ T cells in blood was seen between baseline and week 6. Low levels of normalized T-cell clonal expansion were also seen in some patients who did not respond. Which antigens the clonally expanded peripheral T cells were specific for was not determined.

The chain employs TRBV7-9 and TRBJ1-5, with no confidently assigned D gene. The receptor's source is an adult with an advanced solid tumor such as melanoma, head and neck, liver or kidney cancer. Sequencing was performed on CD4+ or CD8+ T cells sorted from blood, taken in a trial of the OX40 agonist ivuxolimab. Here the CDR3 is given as CASSSWVDQPQHF. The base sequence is TGTGCCAGCAGCTCCTGGGTCGATCAGCCCCAGCATTTT.